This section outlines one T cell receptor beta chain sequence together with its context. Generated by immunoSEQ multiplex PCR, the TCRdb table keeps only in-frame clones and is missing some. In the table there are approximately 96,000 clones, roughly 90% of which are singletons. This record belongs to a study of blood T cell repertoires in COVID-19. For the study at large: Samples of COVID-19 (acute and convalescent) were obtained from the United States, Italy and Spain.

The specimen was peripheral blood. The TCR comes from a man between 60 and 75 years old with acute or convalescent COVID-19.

For the CDR3, the DNA is TGTGCCAGCAGCTTAGTAAGGGGGAACACAGATACGCAGTATTTT. Translating it yields CASSLVRGNTDTQYF. The chain employs TRBV11-3 and TRBJ2-3, with D maybe TRBD1 (6 bases). Deletions cut 1 base from V and 2 bases from J, with 10 bases between. Germline CDR1 SGHNT, CDR2 YENEEA. This CDR3 has 15 amino acids. The whole variable domain, filled in from reference TRBV11-3 and TRBJ2-3, reads EAGVVQSPRYKIIEKKQPVAFWCNPISGHNTLYWYLQNLGQGPELLIRYENEEAVDDSQLPKDRFSAERLKGVDSTLKIQPAELGDSAVYLCASSLVRGNTDTQYFGPGTRLTVL.